This TCR beta chain was found in a study of cytomegalovirus exposure and HLA in healthy donors. Overall study results and limits: Immune exposure information comprised only CMV serostatus. Later, an analysis showed that TCR beta chains associated with HLA were more clonally expanded than others that were equally common. Previous analysis showed most TCR beta V segments were productive about 87% or about 30% of the time.

The PCR employed 60 Vbeta primers together with 13 Jbeta primers. This table comes from immunoSEQ multiplex PCR, and its TCRdb copy is limited to in-frame clones, with some not included. The sample records fewer than 150,000 clones, 70% to 80% being singletons. A note on this clone: Its antigen is as yet unknown.

This CDR3 is 17 amino acids long. Germline CDR1 reads SGHAT; CDR2 reads FQDESV (reference sequence). V lost 1 base to trimming and J lost 3 bases; unmatched junction nucleotides: 6. The sequence was collected from a man aged 50-60 years in good health and CMV-seronegative. The sequencing input was PBMCs. The rearrangement uses TRBV11-1 and TRBJ2-1, with 10 bases lining up with TRBD2. CDR3 region: CASSLDSRTSGYNEQFF. CDR3 DNA: TGTGCCAGCAGCTTAGACTCAAGGACTAGCGGCTACAATGAGCAGTTCTTC.